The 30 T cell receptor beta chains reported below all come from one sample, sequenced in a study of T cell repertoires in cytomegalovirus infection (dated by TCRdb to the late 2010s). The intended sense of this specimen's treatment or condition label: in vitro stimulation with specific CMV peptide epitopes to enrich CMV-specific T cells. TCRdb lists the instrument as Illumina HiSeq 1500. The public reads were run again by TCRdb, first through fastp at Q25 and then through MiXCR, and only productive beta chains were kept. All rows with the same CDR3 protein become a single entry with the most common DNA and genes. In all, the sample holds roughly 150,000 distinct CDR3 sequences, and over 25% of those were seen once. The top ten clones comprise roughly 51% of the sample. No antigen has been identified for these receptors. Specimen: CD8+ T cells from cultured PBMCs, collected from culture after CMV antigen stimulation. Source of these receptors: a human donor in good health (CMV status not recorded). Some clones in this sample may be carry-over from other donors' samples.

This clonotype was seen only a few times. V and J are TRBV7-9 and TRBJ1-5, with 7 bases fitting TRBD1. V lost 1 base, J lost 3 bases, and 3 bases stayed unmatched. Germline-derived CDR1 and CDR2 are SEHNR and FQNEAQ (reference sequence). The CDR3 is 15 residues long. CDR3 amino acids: CASSLGDSLNQPQHF. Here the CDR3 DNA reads TGTGCCAGCAGCTTAGGGGACAGCCTCAATCAGCCCCAGCATTTT.

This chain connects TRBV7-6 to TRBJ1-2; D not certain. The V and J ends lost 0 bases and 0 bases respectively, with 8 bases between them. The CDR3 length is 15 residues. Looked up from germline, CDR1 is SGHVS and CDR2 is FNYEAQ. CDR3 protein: CASSLALQPNYGYTF. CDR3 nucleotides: TGTGCCAGCAGCTTAGCCCTACAGCCTAACTATGGCTACACCTTC.

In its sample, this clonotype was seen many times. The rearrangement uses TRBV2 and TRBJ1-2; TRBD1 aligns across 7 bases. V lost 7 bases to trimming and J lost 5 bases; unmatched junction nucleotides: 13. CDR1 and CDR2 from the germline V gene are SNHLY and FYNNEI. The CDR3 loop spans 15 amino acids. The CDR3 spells CASTAGTANHYGYTF. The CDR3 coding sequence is TGTGCCAGCACCGCGGGGACAGCTAACCATTATGGCTACACCTTC.

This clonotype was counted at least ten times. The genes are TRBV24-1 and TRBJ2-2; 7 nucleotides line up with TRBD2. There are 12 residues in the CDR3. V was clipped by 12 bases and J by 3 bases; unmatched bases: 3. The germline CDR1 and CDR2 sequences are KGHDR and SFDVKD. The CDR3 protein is CAVGGYTGELFF. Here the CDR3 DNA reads TGTGCCGTCGGGGGGTACACCGGGGAGCTGTTTTTT.

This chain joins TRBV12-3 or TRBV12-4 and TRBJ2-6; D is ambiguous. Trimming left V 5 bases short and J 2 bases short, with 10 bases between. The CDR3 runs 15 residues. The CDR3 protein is CASSHGGAGANVLTF. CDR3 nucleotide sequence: TGTGCCAGCAGTCACGGCGGTGCTGGGGCCAACGTCCTGACTTTC.

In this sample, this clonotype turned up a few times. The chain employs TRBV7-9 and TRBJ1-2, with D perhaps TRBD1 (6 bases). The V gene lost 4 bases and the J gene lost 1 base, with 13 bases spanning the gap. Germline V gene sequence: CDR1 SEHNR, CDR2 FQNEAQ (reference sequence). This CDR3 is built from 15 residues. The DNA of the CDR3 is TGTGCCAGCAGCTCTCCCTGGACAGTTAACTATGGCTACACCTTC. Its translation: CASSSPWTVNYGYTF.

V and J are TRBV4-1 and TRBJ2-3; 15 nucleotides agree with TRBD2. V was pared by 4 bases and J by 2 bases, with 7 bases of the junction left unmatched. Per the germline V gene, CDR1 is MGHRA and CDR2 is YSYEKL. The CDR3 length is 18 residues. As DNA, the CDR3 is TGCGCCAGCAGCCTCGCGGGACTAGCGGGGGGCCCCACAGATACGCAGTATTTT. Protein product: CASSLAGLAGGPTDTQYF.

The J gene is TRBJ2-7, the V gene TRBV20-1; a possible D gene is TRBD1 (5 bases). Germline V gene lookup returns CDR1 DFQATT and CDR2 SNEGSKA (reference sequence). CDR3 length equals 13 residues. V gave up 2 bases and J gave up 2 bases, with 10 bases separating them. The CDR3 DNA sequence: TGCAGTGCTAGAAATCAGGGTACCTACGAGCAGTACTTC. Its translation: CSARNQGTYEQYF.

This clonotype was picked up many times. CDR3 amino acids: CASSFLGGDGYTF. In DNA form, the CDR3 reads TGTGCCAGCAGCTTTCTGGGGGGCGATGGCTACACCTTC. The J gene is TRBJ1-2, the V gene TRBV7-9; TRBD1 might be the D (6 bases). The CDR3 spans 13 residues. V shed 3 bases and J shed 6 bases, with 11 bases lying between them. Germline assignment: CDR1 SEHNR and CDR2 FQNEAQ (reference sequence).

DNA for the CDR3: TGTGCCAGCAGTGAAATGGGGAGTTATCAGCCCCAGCATTTT. It codes for CASSEMGSYQPQHF. The gene calls are TRBV6-1 and TRBJ1-5; D not resolved. The CDR3 totals 14 residues. Germline V gives CDR1 MNHNS, CDR2 SASEGT. The V end was cut by 2 bases, the J end by 5 bases, with 10 bases between.

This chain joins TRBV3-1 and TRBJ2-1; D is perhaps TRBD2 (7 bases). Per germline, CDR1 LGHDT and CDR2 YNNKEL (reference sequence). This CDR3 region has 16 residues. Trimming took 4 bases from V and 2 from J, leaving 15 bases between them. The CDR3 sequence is CASSPQGLRAYNEQFF. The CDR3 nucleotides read TGTGCCAGCAGCCCACAGGGACTAAGGGCCTACAATGAGCAGTTCTTC.

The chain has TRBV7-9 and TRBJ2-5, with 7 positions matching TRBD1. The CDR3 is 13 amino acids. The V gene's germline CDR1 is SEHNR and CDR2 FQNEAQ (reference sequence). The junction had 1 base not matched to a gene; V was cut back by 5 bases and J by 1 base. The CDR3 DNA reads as TGTGCCAGCAGCCGGGACAGCCAAGAGACCCAGTACTTC. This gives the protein CASSRDSQETQYF.

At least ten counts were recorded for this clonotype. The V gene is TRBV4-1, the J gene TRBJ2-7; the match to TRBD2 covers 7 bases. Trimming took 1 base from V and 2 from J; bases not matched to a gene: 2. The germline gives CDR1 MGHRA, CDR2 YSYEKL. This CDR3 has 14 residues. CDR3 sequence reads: CASSQVGGTYEQYF. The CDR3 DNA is TGCGCCAGCAGCCAAGTCGGGGGGACCTACGAGCAGTACTTC.

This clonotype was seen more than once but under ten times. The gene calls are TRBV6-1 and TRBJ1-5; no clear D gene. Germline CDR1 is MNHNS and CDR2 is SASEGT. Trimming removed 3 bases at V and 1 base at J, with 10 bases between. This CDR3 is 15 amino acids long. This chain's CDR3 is CASSEVIGSNQPQHF. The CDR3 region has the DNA TGTGCCAGCAGTGAGGTTATTGGGAGCAATCAGCCCCAGCATTTT.

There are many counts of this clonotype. The CDR3 reads CASSLSGPYTGELFF. The CDR3 DNA is TGTGCCAGCAGCTTGAGCGGACCCTACACCGGGGAGCTGTTTTTT. The J gene is TRBJ2-2, the V gene TRBV7-2, with D possibly matching TRBD2 (5 bases). V was clipped by 3 bases and J by 3 bases, with 11 bases between them. The CDR3 is 15 amino acids. Germline V CDR1 and CDR2: SGHTA, FQGNSA.

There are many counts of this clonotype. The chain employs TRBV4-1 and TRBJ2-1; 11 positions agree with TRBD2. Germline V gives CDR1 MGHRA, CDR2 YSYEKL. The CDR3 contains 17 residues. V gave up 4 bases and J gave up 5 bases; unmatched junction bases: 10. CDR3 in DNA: TGCGCCAGCAGCCTACGCCCCCCTAGCGGGGGGAACAATGAGCAGTTCTTC. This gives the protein CASSLRPPSGGNNEQFF.

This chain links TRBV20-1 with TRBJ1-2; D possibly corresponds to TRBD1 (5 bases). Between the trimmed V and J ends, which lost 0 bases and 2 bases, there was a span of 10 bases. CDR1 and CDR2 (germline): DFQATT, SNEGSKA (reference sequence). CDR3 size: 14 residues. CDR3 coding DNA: TGCAGTGCTAGAGATCAGGGAAAAAACTATGGCTACACCTTC. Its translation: CSARDQGKNYGYTF.

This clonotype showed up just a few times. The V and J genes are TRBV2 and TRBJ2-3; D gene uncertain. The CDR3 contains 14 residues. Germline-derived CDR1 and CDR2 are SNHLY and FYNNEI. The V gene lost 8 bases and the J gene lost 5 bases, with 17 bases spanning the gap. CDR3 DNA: TGTGCCAGCCCTACCGGCAGCCCTGGAGATACGCAGTATTTT. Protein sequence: CASPTGSPGDTQYF.

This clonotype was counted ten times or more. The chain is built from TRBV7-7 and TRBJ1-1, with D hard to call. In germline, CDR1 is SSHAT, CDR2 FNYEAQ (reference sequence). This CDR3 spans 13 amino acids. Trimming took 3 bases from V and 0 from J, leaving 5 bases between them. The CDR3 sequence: CASSFGLNTEAFF. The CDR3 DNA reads TGTGCCAGCAGCTTTGGATTGAACACTGAAGCTTTCTTT.

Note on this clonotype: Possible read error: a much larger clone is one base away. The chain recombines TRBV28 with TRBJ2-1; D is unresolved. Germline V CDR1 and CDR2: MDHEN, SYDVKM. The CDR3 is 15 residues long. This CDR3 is CASSLGSVLYNEQCF. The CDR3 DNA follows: TGTGCCAGCAGTTTAGGGTCGGTACTATACAATGAGCAGTGCTTC.

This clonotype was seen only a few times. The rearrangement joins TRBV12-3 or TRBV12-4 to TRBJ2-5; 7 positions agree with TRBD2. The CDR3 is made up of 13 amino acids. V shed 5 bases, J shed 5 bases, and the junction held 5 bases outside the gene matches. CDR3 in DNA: TGTGCCAGCAGTGGCGGGGGAGTGGAGACCCAGTACTTC. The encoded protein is CASSGGGVETQYF.

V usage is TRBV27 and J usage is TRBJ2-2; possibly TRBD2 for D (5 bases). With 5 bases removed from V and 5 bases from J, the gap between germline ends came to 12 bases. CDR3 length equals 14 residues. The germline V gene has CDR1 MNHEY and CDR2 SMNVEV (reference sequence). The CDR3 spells CASSPGTTTGELFF. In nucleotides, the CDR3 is TGTGCCAGCAGTCCGGGAACTACTACCGGGGAGCTGTTTTTT.

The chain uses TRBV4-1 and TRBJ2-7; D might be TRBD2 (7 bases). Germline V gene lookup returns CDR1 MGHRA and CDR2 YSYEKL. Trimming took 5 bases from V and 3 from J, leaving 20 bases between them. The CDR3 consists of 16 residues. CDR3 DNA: TGCGCCAGCAGCTACTCATTCACGGGGGGCAGCTACGAGCAGTACTTC. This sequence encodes CASSYSFTGGSYEQYF.

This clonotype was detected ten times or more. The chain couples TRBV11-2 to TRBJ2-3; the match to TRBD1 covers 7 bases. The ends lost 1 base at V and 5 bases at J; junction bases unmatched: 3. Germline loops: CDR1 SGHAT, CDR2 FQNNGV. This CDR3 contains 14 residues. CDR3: CASSLVQGIDTQYF. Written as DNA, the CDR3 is TGTGCCAGCAGCTTAGTACAGGGGATAGATACGCAGTATTTT.

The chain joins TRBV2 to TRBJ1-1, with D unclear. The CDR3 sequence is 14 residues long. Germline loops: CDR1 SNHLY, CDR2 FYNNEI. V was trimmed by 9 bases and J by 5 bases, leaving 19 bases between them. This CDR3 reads CASSPGPTRTEAFF. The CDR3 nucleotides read TGTGCCAGTTCACCGGGCCCGACTCGGACTGAAGCTTTCTTT.

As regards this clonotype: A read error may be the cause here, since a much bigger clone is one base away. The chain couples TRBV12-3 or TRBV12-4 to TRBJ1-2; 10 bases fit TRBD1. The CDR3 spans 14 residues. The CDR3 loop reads CATSPGQGVYGYTF. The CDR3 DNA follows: TGTGCCACCAGTCCAGGACAGGGGGTCTATGGCTACACCTTC.

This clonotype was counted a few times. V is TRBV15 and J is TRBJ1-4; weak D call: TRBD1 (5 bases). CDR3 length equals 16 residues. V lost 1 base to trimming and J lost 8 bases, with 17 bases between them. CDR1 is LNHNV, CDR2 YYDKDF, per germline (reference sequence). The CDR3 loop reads CATSRGTGTPREKLFF. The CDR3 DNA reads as TGTGCCACCAGCAGAGGGACCGGGACGCCAAGGGAAAAACTGTTTTTT.

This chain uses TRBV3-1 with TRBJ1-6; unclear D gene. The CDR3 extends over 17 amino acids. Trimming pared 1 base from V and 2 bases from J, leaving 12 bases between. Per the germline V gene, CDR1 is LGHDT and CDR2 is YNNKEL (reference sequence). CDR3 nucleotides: TGTGCCAGCAGCCAAGCTTCTTTGAGTACCTATAATTCACCCCTCCACTTT. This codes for CASSQASLSTYNSPLHF. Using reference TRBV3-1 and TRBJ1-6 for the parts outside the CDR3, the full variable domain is DTAVSQTPKYLVTQMGNDKSIKCEQNLGHDTMYWYKQDSKKFLKIMFSYNNKELIINETVPNRFSPKSPDKAHLNLHINSLELGDSAVYFCASSQASLSTYNSPLHFGNGTRLTVT.

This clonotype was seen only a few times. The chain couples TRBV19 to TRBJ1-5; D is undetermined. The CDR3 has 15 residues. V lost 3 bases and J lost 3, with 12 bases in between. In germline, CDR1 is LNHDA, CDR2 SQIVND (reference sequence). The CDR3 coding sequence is TGTGCCAGTAGTATTGTAGGTTCCAACAATCAGCCCCAGCATTTT. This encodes CASSIVGSNNQPQHF.

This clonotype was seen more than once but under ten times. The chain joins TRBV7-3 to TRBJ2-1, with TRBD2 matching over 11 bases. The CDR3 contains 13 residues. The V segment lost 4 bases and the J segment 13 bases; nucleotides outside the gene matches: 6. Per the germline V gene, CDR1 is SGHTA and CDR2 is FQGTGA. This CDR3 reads CASSSGLAGYQFF. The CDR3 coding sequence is TGTGCCAGCAGCTCCGGACTAGCGGGCTATCAGTTCTTC.